This entry is about one T cell receptor (beta chain). Its antigen is as yet unknown. CDR3 length: 12 amino acids. CDR1 is SNHLY, CDR2 FYNNEI, per germline. V was clipped by 7 bases and J by 4 bases, with 9 bases between them. The record originates from a study of vaccination effects on CD4 cells after COVID-19. Study results and caveats: The post-vaccine spike-reactive clones of convalescents showed a predominance of new vaccine-induced clones. There were few convalescent patients in the study and no early post-infection timepoints.

The method was immunoSEQ multiplex PCR; TCRdb's version includes in-frame clones alone and lacks a portion of them. The data contain about 14,000 clones, 60% to 85% of them seen just once; the ten biggest clones take up roughly 17%. Ahead of sequencing, the ViraFEST assay grew antigen-specific CD4+ T cells using viral peptide pools. Culture lasted about 11 days before CD4+ T cell isolation. The infection with SARS-CoV-2 (confirmed by PCR) occurred in this person between March and December 2020. Vaccination of participants consisted of two doses of either the BNT162b2 or mRNA-1273 vaccine. The authors replaced half the medium with IL-2 medium on days 3 and 7.

The rearrangement uses TRBV2 and TRBJ2-3; tentatively, D is TRBD2 (5 bases). This TCR came from a human donor who had a prior SARS-CoV-2 infection. The specimen comprised CD4+ T cells from PBMCs cultured with SARS-CoV-2 spike peptides, sampled after COVID-19 vaccination. The CDR3 here is CASNPGADTQYF. CDR3 coding DNA: TGTGCCAGCAATCCCGGGGCAGATACGCAGTATTTT.